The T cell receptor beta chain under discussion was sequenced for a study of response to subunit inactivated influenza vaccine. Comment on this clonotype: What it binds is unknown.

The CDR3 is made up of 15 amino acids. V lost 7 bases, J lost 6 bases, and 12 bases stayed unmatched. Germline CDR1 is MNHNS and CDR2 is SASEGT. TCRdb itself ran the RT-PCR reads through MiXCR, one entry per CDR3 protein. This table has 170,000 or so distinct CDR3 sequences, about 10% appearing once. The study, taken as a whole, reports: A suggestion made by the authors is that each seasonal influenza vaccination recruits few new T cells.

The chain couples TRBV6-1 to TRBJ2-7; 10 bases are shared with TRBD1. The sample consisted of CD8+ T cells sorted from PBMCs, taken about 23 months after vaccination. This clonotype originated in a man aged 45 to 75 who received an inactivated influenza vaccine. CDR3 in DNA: TGTGCCAGCACCCCTTCCGGGACAGGGGCCCCCGAGCAGTACTTC. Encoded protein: CASTPSGTGAPEQYF.